A single sample is the source of the 20 T cell receptor beta chains below, sequenced in a study of cytomegalovirus exposure and HLA in healthy donors. PCR amplification relied on 60 Vbeta primers (plus 13 Jbeta primers). The repertoire was sequenced with immunoSEQ multiplex PCR; TCRdb's copy has only in-frame clones and lacks some. The repertoire holds about 120,000 clones, with about 84% as singletons. Sequences were obtained from PBMCs. The source of these receptors is a man younger than 30 in good health and CMV-seropositive.

In its sample, this clone was seen a few times. This chain links TRBV7-9 with TRBJ1-6; D ambiguous. Trimming cost V 5 bases and J 10 bases, with 21 bases left between them. Germline V gene data show CDR1 as SEHNR and CDR2 as FQNEAQ (reference sequence). The CDR3 covers 16 residues. CDR3 nucleotide sequence: TGTGCCAGCAGCGTCTCCCTAAGCGGGGTTGAGTCACCCCTCCACTTT. Amino acid sequence: CASSVSLSGVESPLHF.

This clone was seen just once. V gene TRBV4-3 combines with J gene TRBJ2-5; 7 bases map to TRBD2. V was clipped by 0 bases and J by 11 bases; unmatched bases: 6. CDR1 and CDR2 (germline): LGHNA, YSLEER. CDR3 length: 13 residues. CDR3 coding DNA: TGCGCCAGCAGCCAAGATATTGCGGGGGAGCAGTACTTC. This translates into CASSQDIAGEQYF.

This clone was picked up one time. The genes are TRBV18 and TRBJ2-2; D unclear. Trimming cost V 3 bases and J 1 base, with 6 bases left between them. CDR3 size: 14 residues. Germline CDR1 KGHSH, CDR2 LQKENI. CDR3 residues: CASSPALNTGELFF. The CDR3, as DNA: TGTGCCAGCTCACCGGCCCTGAACACCGGGGAGCTGTTTTTT. Looking up the rest from reference TRBV18 and TRBJ2-2 gives the full variable domain: NAGVMQNPRHLVRRRGQEARLRCSPMKGHSHVYWYRQLPEEGLKFMVYLQKENIIDESGMPKERFSAEFPKEGPSILRIQQVVRGDSAAYFCASSPALNTGELFFGEGSRLTVL.

This rearrangement joins TRBV29-1 to TRBJ1-3; D gene ambiguous. The CDR3 contains 13 residues. Germline V gene lookup returns CDR1 SQVTM and CDR2 ANQGSEA. Between the trimmed V and J ends, which lost 4 bases and 0 bases, there was a span of 7 bases. The CDR3 loop is CSVARSSGNTIYF. The DNA for the CDR3 is TGCAGCGTTGCTCGGAGCTCTGGAAACACCATATATTTT.

The chain is built from TRBV19 and TRBJ2-5; 9 bases fit TRBD1. After removal of 4 bases from V and 5 bases from J, the junction contained 2 bases not matched to a gene. CDR1 and CDR2 from the germline V gene are LNHDA and SQIVND (reference sequence). This CDR3 has 13 amino acids. CDR3 DNA sequence: TGTGCCAGTAGTAGTGACAGGGGGGAGACCCAGTACTTC. It specifies CASSSDRGETQYF.

J is TRBJ2-7 and V is TRBV11-2, with D possibly being TRBD1 (6 bases). This CDR3 is 17 amino acids long. Germline lookup yields CDR1 SGHAT and CDR2 FQNNGV. V gave up 3 bases and J gave up 3 bases, with 21 bases separating them. CDR3 DNA: TGTGCCAGCAGCTTGACCAATATGCAGACAGGTATCTACGAGCAGTACTTC. This encodes CASSLTNMQTGIYEQYF.

The gene calls are TRBV30 and TRBJ2-1, with 9 bases lining up with TRBD2. The CDR3 runs to 15 residues. V gave up 1 base and J gave up 6 bases; unmatched junction bases: 7. The germline CDR1 and CDR2 sequences are GTSNPN and SVGIG (reference sequence). The CDR3 bases are TGTGCCTGGAGTGCCTTAGCGGGAGTTCTCAATGAGCAGTTCTTC. Residues: CAWSALAGVLNEQFF.

V is TRBV7-2 and J is TRBJ1-1; tentatively, D is TRBD1 (5 bases). This CDR3 has 13 amino acids. V was shortened by 5 bases and J by 6 bases, with 13 bases between the two germline ends. Germline V gene lookup returns CDR1 SGHTA and CDR2 FQGNSA. This chain's CDR3 is CASSPRVFAEAFF. The CDR3 region has the DNA TGTGCCAGCAGCCCCAGGGTATTTGCTGAAGCTTTCTTT.

The chain uses TRBV11-2 and TRBJ2-3; D not resolved. The germline gives CDR1 SGHAT, CDR2 FQNNGV. CDR3 length: 12 amino acids. Trimming stripped 1 base from V and 4 bases from J, with 3 bases between. CDR3 residues: CASSLGADTQYF. The CDR3 DNA sequence: TGTGCCAGCAGCTTAGGAGCAGATACGCAGTATTTT. The variable domain in full, completed from reference TRBV11-2 and TRBJ2-3, reads EAGVAQSPRYKIIEKRQSVAFWCNPISGHATLYWYQQILGQGPKLLIQFQNNGVVDDSQLPKDRFSAERLKGVDSTLKIQPAKLEDSAVYLCASSLGADTQYFGPGTRLTVL.

V and J are TRBV19 and TRBJ1-1; the D is unclear. The CDR3 runs to 11 residues. Trimming cost V 6 bases and J 0 bases, with 2 bases left between them. Looked up from germline, CDR1 is LNHDA and CDR2 is SQIVND (reference sequence). CDR3 sequence: CASSLNTEAFF. The DNA for the CDR3 is TGTGCCAGTAGCTTGAACACTGAAGCTTTCTTT.

This clone was counted once. The rearrangement uses TRBV5-4 and TRBJ1-2; D unclear. From germline, CDR1 is SGHNT and CDR2 YYREEE (reference sequence). The CDR3 has 16 residues. The germline V and J ends were trimmed by 6 bases and 4 bases, with 22 bases remaining between them. The DNA of the CDR3 is TGTGCCAGCACCCAAACCTCGGGAGAGAATTCCTATGGCTACACCTTC. Amino acid sequence: CASTQTSGENSYGYTF. Together with reference TRBV5-4 and TRBJ1-2, the CDR3 gives the full variable domain: ETGVTQSPTHLIKTRGQQVTLRCSSQSGHNTVSWYQQALGQGPQFIFQYYREEENGRGNFPPRFSGLQFPNYSSELNVNALELDDSALYLCASTQTSGENSYGYTFGSGTRLTVV.

The sample holds a few counts of this clone. The chain employs TRBV11-3 and TRBJ1-1; unclear D gene. CDR3 length: 13 amino acids. Deletions cut 1 base from V and 3 bases from J, with 6 bases between. The germline CDR1 and CDR2 sequences are SGHNT and YENEEA. The CDR3 DNA is TGTGCCAGCAGCTTAGTCTACGACACTGAAGCTTTCTTT. Its translation is CASSLVYDTEAFF. Full variable domain (rest looked up from reference TRBV11-3 and TRBJ1-1): EAGVVQSPRYKIIEKKQPVAFWCNPISGHNTLYWYLQNLGQGPELLIRYENEEAVDDSQLPKDRFSAERLKGVDSTLKIQPAELGDSAVYLCASSLVYDTEAFFGQGTRLTVV.

The chain employs TRBV27 and TRBJ1-2, with D unresolved. CDR1 and CDR2 (germline): MNHEY, SMNVEV (reference sequence). This CDR3 comprises 15 residues. Trimming pared 4 bases from V and 8 bases from J, leaving 20 bases between. CDR3 loop: CASSSQYPRRDGYTF. The CDR3 DNA follows: TGTGCCAGCAGTTCACAATACCCCCGGAGAGACGGCTACACCTTC.

This chain joins TRBV5-4 and TRBJ2-1; possible D gene TRBD2, 5 bases. Germline CDR1 reads SGHNT; CDR2 reads YYREEE (reference sequence). Trimming stripped 4 bases from V and 5 bases from J, with 13 bases between. The CDR3 is 14 amino acids. The CDR3 sequence is CASSQTLRDNEQFF. DNA for the CDR3: TGTGCCAGCAGCCAGACCCTGCGGGACAATGAGCAGTTCTTC.

The chain joins TRBV11-3 to TRBJ2-1, with TRBD2 matching 8 bases. The CDR3 has 13 amino acids. The germline V gene has CDR1 SGHNT and CDR2 YENEEA. Trimming removed 6 bases from V and 10 bases from J; junction bases left unmatched: 8. The CDR3 DNA reads TGTGCCAGCAGTTCGACCTTAGCGGGAGAGCAGTTCTTC. The encoded protein is CASSSTLAGEQFF.

There are a few counts of this clone. The V call is TRBV30, the J call TRBJ2-1; 8 bases fit TRBD2. Germline CDR1 reads GTSNPN; CDR2 reads SVGIG (reference sequence). Trimming removed 2 bases from V and 8 bases from J; junction bases left unmatched: 14. The CDR3 has 16 amino acids. CDR3 residues: CAWSFLTGGPLYEQFF. The DNA of the CDR3 is TGTGCCTGGAGTTTTCTGACGGGAGGGCCCTTATATGAGCAGTTCTTC.

This clone came up a few times. Here the CDR3 reads CASSPTRVETQYF. CDR3 nucleotide sequence: TGCGCCAGCAGCCCTACCAGGGTGGAGACCCAGTACTTC. The chain uses TRBV5-1 and TRBJ2-5, with D possibly being TRBD1 (5 bases). Trimming took off 4 bases at V and 5 bases at J, with 12 bases between the two ends. Germline values: CDR1 SGHRS, CDR2 YFSETQ. This CDR3 spans 13 amino acids.

This clone appeared a few times. The chain couples TRBV2 to TRBJ2-3, with D perhaps TRBD1 (5 bases). Trimming took 4 bases from V and 5 from J, leaving 10 bases between them. This CDR3 spans 13 amino acids. Germline lookup yields CDR1 SNHLY and CDR2 FYNNEI. In DNA form, the CDR3 reads TGTGCCAGCAGTGTTGGGGCACAAGATACGCAGTATTTT. Translating it yields CASSVGAQDTQYF.

The gene calls are TRBV7-2 and TRBJ2-5; a weak D match, TRBD2 (7 bases). CDR3 length: 16 amino acids. V gave up 5 bases and J gave up 1 base, with 17 bases separating them. Germline lookup yields CDR1 SGHTA and CDR2 FQGNSA. The CDR3 spells CASSALGRGTQETQYF. The CDR3 DNA reads as TGTGCCAGCAGCGCGCTAGGGAGGGGGACCCAAGAGACCCAGTACTTC.

As for this clone: Other DNA sequences within the sample encode an identical CDR3. The rearrangement uses TRBV5-1 and TRBJ2-1, with 7 bases aligning to TRBD2. The CDR3 runs 14 residues. The germline V gene has CDR1 SGHRS and CDR2 YFSETQ. The ends lost 0 bases at V and 6 bases at J; junction bases unmatched: 3. In DNA, the CDR3 is TGCGCCAGCAGCTTGGGACTAGCTGGCAATGAGCAGTTCTTC. Amino acids: CASSLGLAGNEQFF.